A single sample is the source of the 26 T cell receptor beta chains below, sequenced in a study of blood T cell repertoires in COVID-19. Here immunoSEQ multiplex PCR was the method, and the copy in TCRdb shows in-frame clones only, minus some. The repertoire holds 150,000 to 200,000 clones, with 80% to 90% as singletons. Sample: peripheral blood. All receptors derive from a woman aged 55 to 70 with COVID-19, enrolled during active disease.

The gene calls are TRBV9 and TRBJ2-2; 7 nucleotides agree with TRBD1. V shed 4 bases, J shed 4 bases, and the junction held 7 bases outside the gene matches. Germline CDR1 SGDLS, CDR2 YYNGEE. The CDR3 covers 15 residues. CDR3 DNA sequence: TGTGCCAGCAGCTCCGACAGGGCGCGCACCGGGGAGCTGTTTTTT. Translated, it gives CASSSDRARTGELFF.

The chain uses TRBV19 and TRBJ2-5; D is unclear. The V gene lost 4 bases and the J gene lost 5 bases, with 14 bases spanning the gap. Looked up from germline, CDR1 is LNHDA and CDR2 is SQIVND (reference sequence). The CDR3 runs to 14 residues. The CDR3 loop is CASSKLVAHETQYF. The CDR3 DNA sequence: TGTGCCAGTAGTAAATTGGTAGCCCATGAGACCCAGTACTTC.

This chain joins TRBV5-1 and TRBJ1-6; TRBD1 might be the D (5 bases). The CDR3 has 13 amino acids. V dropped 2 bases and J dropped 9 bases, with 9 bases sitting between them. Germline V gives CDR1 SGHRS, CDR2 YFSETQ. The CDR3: CASSFQGSSPLHF. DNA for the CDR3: TGCGCCAGCAGCTTCCAGGGCAGTTCACCCCTCCACTTT.

The CDR3 coding sequence is TGTGCCAGCAGCCTACGAGGGGGCTCAAATGAGCAGTTCTTC. This translates into CASSLRGGSNEQFF. The V call is TRBV5-4, the J call TRBJ2-1, with 7 bases aligning to TRBD1. Trimming took 4 bases from V and 7 from J; bases not matched to a gene: 8. This CDR3 has 14 amino acids. Germline V gene sequence: CDR1 SGHNT, CDR2 YYREEE (reference sequence). Combining the CDR3 with reference TRBV5-4 and TRBJ2-1 gives the whole variable domain ETGVTQSPTHLIKTRGQQVTLRCSSQSGHNTVSWYQQALGQGPQFIFQYYREEENGRGNFPPRFSGLQFPNYSSELNVNALELDDSALYLCASSLRGGSNEQFFGPGTRLTVL.

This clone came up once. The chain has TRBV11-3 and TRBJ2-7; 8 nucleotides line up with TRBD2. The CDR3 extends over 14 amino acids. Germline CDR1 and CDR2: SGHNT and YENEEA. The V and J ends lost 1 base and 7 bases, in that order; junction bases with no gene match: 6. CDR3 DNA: TGTGCCAGCAGCTTAGCCGGCGGGAGGCGAGAGCAGTACTTC. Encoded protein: CASSLAGGRREQYF.

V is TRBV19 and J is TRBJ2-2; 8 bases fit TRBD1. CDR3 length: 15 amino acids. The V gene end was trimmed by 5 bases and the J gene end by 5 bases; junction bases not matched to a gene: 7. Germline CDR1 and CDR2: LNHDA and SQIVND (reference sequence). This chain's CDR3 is CASSSGQGWTGELFF. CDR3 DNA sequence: TGTGCCAGTAGTTCCGGACAGGGCTGGACCGGGGAGCTGTTTTTT.

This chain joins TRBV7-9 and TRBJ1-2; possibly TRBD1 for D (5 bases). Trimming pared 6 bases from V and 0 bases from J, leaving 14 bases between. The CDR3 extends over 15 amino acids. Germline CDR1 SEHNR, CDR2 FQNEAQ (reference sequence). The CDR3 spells CASSLTGGTNYGYTF. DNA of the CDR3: TGTGCCAGCAGTCTAACTGGGGGGACTAACTATGGCTACACCTTC.

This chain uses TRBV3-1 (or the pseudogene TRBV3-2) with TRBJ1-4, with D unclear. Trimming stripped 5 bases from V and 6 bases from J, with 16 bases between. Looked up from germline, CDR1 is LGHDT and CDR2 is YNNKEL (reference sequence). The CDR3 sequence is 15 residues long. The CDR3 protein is CASSNTAGRYEKLFF. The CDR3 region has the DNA TGTGCCAGCAGCAACACGGCAGGCCGATATGAAAAACTGTTTTTT.

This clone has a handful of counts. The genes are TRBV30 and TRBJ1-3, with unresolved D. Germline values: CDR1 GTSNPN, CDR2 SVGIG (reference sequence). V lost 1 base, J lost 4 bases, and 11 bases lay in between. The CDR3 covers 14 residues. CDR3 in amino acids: CAWSAPGRGNTIYF. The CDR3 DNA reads TGTGCCTGGAGTGCCCCAGGCCGGGGAAACACCATATATTTT.

Here the CDR3 reads CASSLGTGRNTEAFF. The CDR3 DNA reads TGTGCCAGCAGCCTTGGGACAGGGAGGAACACTGAAGCTTTCTTT. The V and J genes are TRBV11-2 and TRBJ1-1, with TRBD1 identical over 9 bases. Trimming cost V 5 bases and J 1 base; bases outside gene matches: 5. Germline V CDR1 and CDR2: SGHAT, FQNNGV. CDR3 length equals 15 residues.

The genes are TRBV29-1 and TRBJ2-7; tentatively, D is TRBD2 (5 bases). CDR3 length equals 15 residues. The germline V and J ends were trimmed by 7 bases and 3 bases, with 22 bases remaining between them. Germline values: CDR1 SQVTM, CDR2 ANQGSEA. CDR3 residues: CSATTRAQINYEQYF. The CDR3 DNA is TGCAGCGCCACGACGAGGGCCCAGATAAACTACGAGCAGTACTTC.

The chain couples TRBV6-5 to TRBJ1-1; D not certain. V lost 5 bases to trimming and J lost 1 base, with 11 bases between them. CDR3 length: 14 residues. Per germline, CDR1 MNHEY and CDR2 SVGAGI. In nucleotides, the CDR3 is TGTGCCAGCAGTATTTTCACACAGAACACTGAAGCTTTCTTT. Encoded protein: CASSIFTQNTEAFF.

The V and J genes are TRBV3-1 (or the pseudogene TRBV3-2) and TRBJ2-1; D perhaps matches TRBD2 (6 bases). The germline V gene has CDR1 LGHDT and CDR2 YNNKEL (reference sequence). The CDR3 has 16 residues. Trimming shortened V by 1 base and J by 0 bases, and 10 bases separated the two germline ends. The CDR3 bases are TGTGCCAGCAGCCAAGCTAGCGCAGCCTCCTACAATGAGCAGTTCTTC. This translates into CASSQASAASYNEQFF.

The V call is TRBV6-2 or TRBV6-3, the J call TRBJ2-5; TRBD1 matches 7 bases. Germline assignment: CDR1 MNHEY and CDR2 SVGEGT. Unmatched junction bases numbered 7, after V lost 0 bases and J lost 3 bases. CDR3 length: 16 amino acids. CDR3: CASSYSIVTGEETQYF. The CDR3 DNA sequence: TGTGCCAGCAGTTACTCCATCGTCACAGGGGAAGAGACCCAGTACTTC.

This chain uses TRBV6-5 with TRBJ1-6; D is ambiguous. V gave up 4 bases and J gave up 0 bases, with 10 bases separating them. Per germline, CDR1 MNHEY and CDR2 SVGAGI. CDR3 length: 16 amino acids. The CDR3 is CASSLGGSSYNSPLHF. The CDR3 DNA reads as TGTGCCAGCAGTTTAGGCGGGAGCTCCTATAATTCACCCCTCCACTTT.

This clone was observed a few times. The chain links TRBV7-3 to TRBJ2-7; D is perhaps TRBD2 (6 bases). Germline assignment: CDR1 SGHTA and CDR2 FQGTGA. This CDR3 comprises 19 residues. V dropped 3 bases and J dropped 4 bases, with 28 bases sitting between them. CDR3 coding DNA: TGTGCCAGCAGCTTTCTTAAACCTACTTCGGGGGACCCAGCTTACGAGCAGTACTTC. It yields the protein CASSFLKPTSGDPAYEQYF.

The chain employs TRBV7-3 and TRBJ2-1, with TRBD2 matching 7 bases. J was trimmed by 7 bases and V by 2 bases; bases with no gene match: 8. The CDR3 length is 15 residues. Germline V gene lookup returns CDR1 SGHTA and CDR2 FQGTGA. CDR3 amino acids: CASSLGGRERNEQFF. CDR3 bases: TGTGCCAGCAGCTTAGGAGGGAGGGAACGTAATGAGCAGTTCTTC.

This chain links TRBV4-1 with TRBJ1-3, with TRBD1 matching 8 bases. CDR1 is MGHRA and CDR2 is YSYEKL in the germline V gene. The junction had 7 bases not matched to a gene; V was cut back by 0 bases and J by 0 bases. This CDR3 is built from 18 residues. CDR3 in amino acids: CASSQEPGQVSSGNTIYF. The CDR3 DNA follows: TGCGCCAGCAGCCAAGAACCGGGACAGGTCTCCTCTGGAAACACCATATATTTT.

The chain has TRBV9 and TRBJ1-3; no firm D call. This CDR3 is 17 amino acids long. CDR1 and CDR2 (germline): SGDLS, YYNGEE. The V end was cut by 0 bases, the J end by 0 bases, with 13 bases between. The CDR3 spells CASSVVPGTTSGNTIYF. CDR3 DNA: TGTGCCAGCAGCGTAGTCCCAGGCACAACCTCTGGAAACACCATATATTTT. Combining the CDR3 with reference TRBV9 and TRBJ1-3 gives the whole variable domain DSGVTQTPKHLITATGQRVTLRCSPRSGDLSVYWYQQSLDQGLQFLIQYYNGEERAKGNILERFSAQQFPDLHSELNLSSLELGDSALYFCASSVVPGTTSGNTIYFGEGSWLTVV.

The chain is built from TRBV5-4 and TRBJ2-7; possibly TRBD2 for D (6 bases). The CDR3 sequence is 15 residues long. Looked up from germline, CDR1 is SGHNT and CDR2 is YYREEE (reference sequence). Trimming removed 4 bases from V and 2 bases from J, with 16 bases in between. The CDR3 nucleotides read TGTGCCAGCAGCCCACCGGGACTGGGGGCCTACGAGCAGTACTTC. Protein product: CASSPPGLGAYEQYF.

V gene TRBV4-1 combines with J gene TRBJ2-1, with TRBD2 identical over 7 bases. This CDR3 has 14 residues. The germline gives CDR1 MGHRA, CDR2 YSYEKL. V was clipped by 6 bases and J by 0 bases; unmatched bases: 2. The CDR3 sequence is CASRGGSSYNEQFF. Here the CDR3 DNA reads TGCGCCAGCAGAGGCGGGAGCTCCTACAATGAGCAGTTCTTC.

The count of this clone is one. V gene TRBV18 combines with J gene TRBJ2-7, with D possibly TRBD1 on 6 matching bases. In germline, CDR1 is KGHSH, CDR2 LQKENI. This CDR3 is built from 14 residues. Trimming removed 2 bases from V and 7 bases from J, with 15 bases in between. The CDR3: CASSPAGGSGEQYF. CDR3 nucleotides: TGTGCCAGCTCACCAGCTGGGGGCTCGGGTGAGCAGTACTTC.

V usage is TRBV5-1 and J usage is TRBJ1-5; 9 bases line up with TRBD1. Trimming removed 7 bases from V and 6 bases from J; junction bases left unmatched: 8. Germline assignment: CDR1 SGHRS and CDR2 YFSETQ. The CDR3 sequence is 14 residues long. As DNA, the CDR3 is TGCGCCAGCTCGACAGGGGGAAGCGGTCAGCCCCAGCATTTT. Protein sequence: CASSTGGSGQPQHF.

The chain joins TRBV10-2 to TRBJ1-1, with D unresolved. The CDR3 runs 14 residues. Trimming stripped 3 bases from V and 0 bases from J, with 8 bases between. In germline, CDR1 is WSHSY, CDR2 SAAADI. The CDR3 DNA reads TGCGCCAGCAGTGATCCGACACTGAACACTGAAGCTTTCTTT. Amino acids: CASSDPTLNTEAFF.

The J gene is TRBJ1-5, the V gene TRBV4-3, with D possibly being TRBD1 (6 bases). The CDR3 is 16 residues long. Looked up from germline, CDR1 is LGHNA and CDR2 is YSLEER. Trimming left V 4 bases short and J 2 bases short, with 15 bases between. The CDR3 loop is CASSPWAEGGNQPQHF. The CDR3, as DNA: TGCGCCAGCAGCCCTTGGGCTGAGGGGGGCAATCAGCCCCAGCATTTT.

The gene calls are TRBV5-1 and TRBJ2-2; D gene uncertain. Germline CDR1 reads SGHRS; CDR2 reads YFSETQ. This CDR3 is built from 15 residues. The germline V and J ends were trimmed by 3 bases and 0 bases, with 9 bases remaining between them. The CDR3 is CASSYTAANTGELFF. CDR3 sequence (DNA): TGCGCCAGCAGCTATACAGCCGCGAACACCGGGGAGCTGTTTTTT.